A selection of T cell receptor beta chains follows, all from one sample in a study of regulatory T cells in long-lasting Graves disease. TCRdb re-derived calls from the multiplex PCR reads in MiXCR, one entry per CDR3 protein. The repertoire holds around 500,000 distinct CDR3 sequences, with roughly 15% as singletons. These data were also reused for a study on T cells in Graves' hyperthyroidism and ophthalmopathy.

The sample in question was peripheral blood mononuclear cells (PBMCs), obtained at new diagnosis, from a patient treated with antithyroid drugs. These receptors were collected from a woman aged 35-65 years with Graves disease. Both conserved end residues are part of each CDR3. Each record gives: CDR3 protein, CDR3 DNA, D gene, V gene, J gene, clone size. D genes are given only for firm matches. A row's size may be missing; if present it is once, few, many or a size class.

CDR3: CASSQDNRGLGEKLFF
DNA: TGTGCCAGCAGCCAAGACAACAGGGGGCTCGGGGAAAAACTGTTTTTT
D: TRBD1
V: TRBV3-1
J: TRBJ1-4
size: many

CDR3: CASSEATKNTEAFF
DNA: TGTGCCAGCAGTGAAGCCACCAAGAACACTGAAGCTTTCTTT
D: -
V: TRBV6-1
J: TRBJ1-1
size: many

CDR3: CASRPWDSINEKLFF
DNA: TGTGCCAGCAGACCCTGGGACAGCATTAATGAAAAACTGTTTTTT
D: TRBD1
V: TRBV27
J: TRBJ1-4
size: -

CDR3: CASSVVANGAFEQYF
DNA: TGTGCCAGCAGCGTAGTGGCGAACGGAGCTTTCGAGCAGTACTTC
D: -
V: TRBV9
J: TRBJ2-7
size: many

CDR3: CASSVVGKPASGNTIYF
DNA: TGTGCCAGCAGCGTAGTGGGAAAGCCCGCCTCTGGAAACACCATATATTTT
D: -
V: TRBV9
J: TRBJ1-3
size: few

CDR3: CASSHPDGSYNEQFF
DNA: TGTGCCAGCAGCCACCCCGACGGCTCCTACAATGAGCAGTTCTTC
D: -
V: TRBV4-2
J: TRBJ2-1
size: -

CDR3: CASSTGTSGGDTGELFF
DNA: TGTGCCAGCAGCACCGGGACTAGCGGGGGGGACACCGGGGAGCTGTTTTTT
D: TRBD2
V: TRBV11-3
J: TRBJ2-2
size: -

CDR3: CASSRAGTGNEKLFF
DNA: TGTGCCAGCAGCCGTGCCGGGACAGGCAATGAAAAACTGTTTTTT
D: TRBD1
V: TRBV3-1
J: TRBJ1-4
size: many

CDR3: CASPPVVGEAFF
DNA: TGTGCCAGCCCACCAGTCGTGGGTGAAGCTTTCTTT
D: -
V: TRBV6-1
J: TRBJ1-1
size: few

CDR3: CASSRQDNEQFF
DNA: TGTGCCAGCTCAAGACAGGACAATGAGCAGTTCTTC
D: -
V: TRBV18
J: TRBJ2-1
size: many

CDR3: CASSFRGFQPQHF
DNA: TGTGCCAGCAGCTTTCGGGGGTTTCAGCCCCAGCATTTT
D: -
V: TRBV11-2
J: TRBJ1-5
size: many

CDR3: CASSLYGSERNEQYF
DNA: TGTGCCAGCAGCTTATATGGGTCCGAAAGGAACGAGCAGTACTTC
D: -
V: TRBV13
J: TRBJ2-7
size: many

CDR3: CASSQVRGYNSPLHF
DNA: TGTGCCAGCAGCCAAGTGCGGGGCTATAATTCACCCCTCCACTTT
D: -
V: TRBV3-1
J: TRBJ1-6
size: -

CDR3: CASSTSGGYNEQFF
DNA: TGTGCCAGCAGCACCTCGGGTGGGTACAATGAGCAGTTCTTC
D: -
V: TRBV7-2
J: TRBJ2-1
size: many

CDR3: CASSTTGPTEAFF
DNA: TGTGCCAGCAGTACGACAGGACCCACTGAAGCTTTCTTT
D: -
V: TRBV2
J: TRBJ1-1
size: many

CDR3: CASSQVPGQGSF
DNA: TGTGCCAGCAGCCAGGTGCCGGGACAGGGTTCCTTC
D: TRBD1
V: TRBV14
J: TRBJ2-7
size: -

CDR3: CASSKDRALHEQYF
DNA: TGTGCCAGCAGCAAAGACCGGGCCCTCCACGAGCAGTACTTC
D: -
V: TRBV11-3
J: TRBJ2-7
size: few